This is a list of T cell receptor beta chains from one sample in a study of CD8+ T cells in alopecia areata. Sequencing used immunoSEQ multiplex PCR; TCRdb keeps in-frame clones, though not all of them. Among around 140,000 clones listed, around 50% were seen once. The source material was CD4+ T cells sorted from blood, sampled at week 0. These receptors originate from a human donor with alopecia areata. The CDR3 runs from the conserved cysteine through the conserved F or W. The D gene is left open where the match is weak. Clone size, where shown, is once, few, many, or a class for clones that have expanded.

size: -
V: TRBV7-9
D: -
J: TRBJ2-7
DNA: TGTGCCAGCAGCTTAGTCTCGGGCCACGAGCAGTACTTC
CDR3: CASSLVSGHEQYF

size: -
V: TRBV6-5
D: TRBD1
J: TRBJ2-1
DNA: TGTGCCAGCAGTTATATCGGGACAGGGTATGAGCAGTTCTTC
CDR3: CASSYIGTGYEQFF

size: -
V: TRBV30
D: TRBD2
J: TRBJ2-3
DNA: TGTGCCTGGACCCCGTGGGGACTAGAAGGGCGCGATACGCAGTATTTT
CDR3: CAWTPWGLEGRDTQYF

size: -
V: TRBV25-1
D: -
J: TRBJ1-4
DNA: TGTGCCAGCAGTGAATCTGTGGTTACGAATGAAAAACTGTTTTTT
CDR3: CASSESVVTNEKLFF

size: few
V: TRBV5-6
D: TRBD1
J: TRBJ1-2
DNA: TGTGCCAGTTCGACAGGGCTAACCTATGGCTACACCTTC
CDR3: CASSTGLTYGYTF

size: -
V: TRBV5-1
D: -
J: TRBJ1-2
DNA: TGCGCCAGCAGCTTGGGACACCGGGACAACTATGGCTACACCTTC
CDR3: CASSLGHRDNYGYTF

size: -
V: TRBV4-2
D: -
J: TRBJ2-7
DNA: TGTGCCAGCAGCCAACGGTCAGGGGACGAGCAGTACTTC
CDR3: CASSQRSGDEQYF

size: -
V: TRBV29-1
D: TRBD1
J: TRBJ2-2
DNA: TGCAGCGTTGGGGTTCGACAGGGAGTAGGCACCGGGGAGCTGTTTTTT
CDR3: CSVGVRQGVGTGELFF

size: -
V: TRBV11-2
D: -
J: TRBJ2-7
DNA: TGTGCCAGCAGCTTAAAGGTCCGGGGCTACGAGCAGTACTTC
CDR3: CASSLKVRGYEQYF

size: few
V: TRBV21-1
D: -
J: TRBJ1-2
DNA: TGTGCCAGCAGCACAGGAGAAGGGGCAGGAGCTTTCGGCTACACCTTC
CDR3: CASSTGEGAGAFGYTF

size: few
V: TRBV18
D: TRBD2
J: TRBJ2-7
DNA: TGTGCCAGCTCACCACAAAGCGGGGGGGCCACCTACGAGCAGTACTTC
CDR3: CASSPQSGGATYEQYF

size: -
V: TRBV18
D: -
J: TRBJ2-1
DNA: TGTGCCAGCTCACCATCCCAGAGTTGGGATGAGCAGTTCTTC
CDR3: CASSPSQSWDEQFF

size: -
V: TRBV9
D: TRBD1
J: TRBJ2-4
DNA: TGTGCCAGCAGCGGCCGGGACAGGGTTGACATTCAGTACTTC
CDR3: CASSGRDRVDIQYF

size: -
V: TRBV6-5
D: -
J: TRBJ2-3
DNA: TGTGCCAGCAGTTCGGGACTTTACGACACAGATACGCAGTATTTT
CDR3: CASSSGLYDTDTQYF

size: -
V: TRBV30
D: TRBD1
J: TRBJ2-4
DNA: TGTGCCTGGAGTGCGGACAGGGGCGATTTGAGGAGAGCCAAAAACATTCAGTACTTC
CDR3: CAWSADRGDLRRAKNIQYF

size: few
V: TRBV7-2
D: TRBD1
J: TRBJ2-7
DNA: TGTGCCAGCAGCAGGGGGACAGGGCCCTACGAGCAGTACTTC
CDR3: CASSRGTGPYEQYF

size: few
V: TRBV5-6
D: -
J: TRBJ1-1
DNA: TGTGCCAGCAGCTTGGAGCGGGTTGAAGCTTTCTTT
CDR3: CASSLERVEAFF

size: -
V: TRBV5-1
D: TRBD1
J: TRBJ1-1
DNA: TGCGCCAGCAGCGGGAGGACAGGGATGAACACTGAAGCTTTCTTT
CDR3: CASSGRTGMNTEAFF

size: -
V: TRBV30
D: -
J: TRBJ1-1
DNA: TGTGCCTGGAGTGTGTCGAGAGGCACTGAAGCTTTCTTT
CDR3: CAWSVSRGTEAFF

size: -
V: TRBV30
D: TRBD1
J: TRBJ1-2
DNA: TGTGCCTGGAGTCGGGACAGGCCTAGGGGCTACACCTTC
CDR3: CAWSRDRPRGYTF

size: few
V: TRBV30
D: -
J: TRBJ1-4
DNA: TGTGCCTGGCGGGACTCCGGTCGAAGTGAAAAACTGTTTTTT
CDR3: CAWRDSGRSEKLFF

size: -
V: TRBV23-1
D: -
J: TRBJ2-1
DNA: TGCGCCAGCAGTCAACCCGACTTTGGTGAGCAGTTCTTC
CDR3: CASSQPDFGEQFF

size: -
V: TRBV30
D: -
J: TRBJ2-3
DNA: TGTGCCTGGAGTGTAACCCGAACATCAACTAGCACAGATACGCAGTATTTT
CDR3: CAWSVTRTSTSTDTQYF

size: -
V: TRBV30
D: TRBD2
J: TRBJ2-3
DNA: TGTGCCTGGACCGGATGGACCAATAGCGGGGGGGGCACAGATACGCAGTATTTT
CDR3: CAWTGWTNSGGGTDTQYF

size: few
V: TRBV7-2
D: -
J: TRBJ1-6
DNA: TGTGCCAGCAGCTTAGATCGGGATTCACCCCTCCACTTT
CDR3: CASSLDRDSPLHF

size: -
V: TRBV30
D: -
J: TRBJ1-5
DNA: TGTGCCTGGAGTTCAGGGGTCGTTAGCAATCAGCCCCAGCATTTT
CDR3: CAWSSGVVSNQPQHF

size: -
V: TRBV19
D: -
J: TRBJ2-2
DNA: TGTGCCAGTACCCCATACGTTCCCGACGGGGAGCTGTTTTTT
CDR3: CASTPYVPDGELFF

size: -
V: TRBV27
D: TRBD1
J: TRBJ1-2
DNA: TGTGCCAGCAGGTGGACAGGGGGCAATGGCTACACCTTC
CDR3: CASRWTGGNGYTF

size: -
V: TRBV10-1
D: -
J: TRBJ1-1
DNA: TGCGCCCCGAGTGACATAAATCGGACTGAAGCTTTCTTT
CDR3: CAPSDINRTEAFF

size: -
V: TRBV15
D: -
J: TRBJ2-1
DNA: TGTGCCACCAGCAGAGACCTCAAAGACAATGAGCAGTTCTTC
CDR3: CATSRDLKDNEQFF

size: many
V: TRBV19
D: -
J: TRBJ2-1
DNA: TGTGCCAGTAGTATAGATGGAGGGTATGAGCAGTTCTTC
CDR3: CASSIDGGYEQFF

size: -
V: TRBV7-2
D: TRBD1
J: TRBJ1-2
DNA: TGTGCCAGCAGCTTAGCAGGGGGCGTAGGTGGCTACACCTTC
CDR3: CASSLAGGVGGYTF

size: -
V: TRBV25-1
D: TRBD1
J: TRBJ2-7
DNA: TGTGCCAGCAGTGAATCTGAGGGGGGACAGGGGGCGGGTGAGCAGTACTTC
CDR3: CASSESEGGQGAGEQYF

size: once
V: TRBV30
D: -
J: TRBJ1-1
DNA: TGTGCCTGGAGTTCTAGGATTGCTGCTTTCTTT
CDR3: CAWSSRIAAFF

size: -
V: TRBV30
D: -
J: TRBJ2-7
DNA: TGTGCCTGGATCCCTCGAGGGGGTTCGGTCAAGCAGTACTTC
CDR3: CAWIPRGGSVKQYF

size: -
V: TRBV30
D: -
J: TRBJ2-5
DNA: TGTGCCTGGAGCCCCGGGACATCTAGCCAAGAGACCCAGTACTTC
CDR3: CAWSPGTSSQETQYF

size: few
V: TRBV30
D: -
J: TRBJ2-3
DNA: TGTGCCTGGAATCGAGGGGGGCCGCCAGATACGCAGTATTTT
CDR3: CAWNRGGPPDTQYF

size: -
V: TRBV11-2
D: TRBD1
J: TRBJ2-7
DNA: TGTGCCAGCAGCTTCGGACAGGTCAGGGAGGAGCAGTACTTC
CDR3: CASSFGQVREEQYF

size: -
V: TRBV28
D: -
J: TRBJ1-2
DNA: TGTGCCAGCAGTTTGCCCAGCTATGGCTACACCTTC
CDR3: CASSLPSYGYTF

size: -
V: TRBV5-6
D: -
J: TRBJ2-2
DNA: TGTGCCAGCAGCGCTTACTCCTTACACACCGGGGAGCTGTTTTTT
CDR3: CASSAYSLHTGELFF

size: -
V: TRBV30
D: -
J: TRBJ2-7
DNA: TGTGCCTGGAGCCAGGGGTCCTACGAGCAGTACTTC
CDR3: CAWSQGSYEQYF

size: -
V: TRBV10-3
D: -
J: TRBJ2-6
DNA: TGTGCCATCAGTGATGGGGGTCTTAGGGCCAACGTCCTGACTTTC
CDR3: CAISDGGLRANVLTF

size: -
V: TRBV29-1
D: TRBD1
J: TRBJ1-1
DNA: TGCAGCGTTGAATGGGGACAGGGGAACACTGAAGCTTTCTTT
CDR3: CSVEWGQGNTEAFF

size: -
V: TRBV18
D: TRBD2
J: TRBJ2-5
DNA: TGTGCCAGCTCACCGGTAGCGGGGAAAGAGACCCAGTACTTC
CDR3: CASSPVAGKETQYF

size: -
V: TRBV7-6
D: -
J: TRBJ1-2
DNA: TGTGCCAGCAGCTTAGGATCCGCAGGTTTCTATGGCTACACCTTC
CDR3: CASSLGSAGFYGYTF

size: -
V: TRBV9
D: -
J: TRBJ1-4
DNA: TGTGCCAGCAGCGTAGTGGGACGGTCTAATGAAAAACTGTTTTTT
CDR3: CASSVVGRSNEKLFF

size: -
V: TRBV27
D: TRBD2
J: TRBJ2-2
DNA: TGTGCCAGCAGTTTAATAGCGGGGTCCACCGGGGAGCTGTTTTTT
CDR3: CASSLIAGSTGELFF

size: few
V: TRBV11-2
D: -
J: TRBJ2-3
DNA: TGTGCCAGCAGCCCTAGCACAGATACGCAGTATTTT
CDR3: CASSPSTDTQYF

size: -
V: TRBV30
D: -
J: TRBJ1-5
DNA: TGTGCCTGGAGTGAGGGCAGCATTAATCAGCCCCAGCATTTT
CDR3: CAWSEGSINQPQHF